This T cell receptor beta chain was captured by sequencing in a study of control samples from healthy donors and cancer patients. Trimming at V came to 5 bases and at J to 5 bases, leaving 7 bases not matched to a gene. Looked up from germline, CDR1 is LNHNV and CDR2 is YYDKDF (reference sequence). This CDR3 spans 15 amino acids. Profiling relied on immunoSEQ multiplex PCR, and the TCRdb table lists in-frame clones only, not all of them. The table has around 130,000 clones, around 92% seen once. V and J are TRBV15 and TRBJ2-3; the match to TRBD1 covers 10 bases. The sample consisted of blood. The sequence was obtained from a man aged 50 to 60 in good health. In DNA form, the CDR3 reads TGTGCCACCAGCCCCCGACAGGGGGCTAGAGATACGCAGTATTTT. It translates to CATSPRQGARDTQYF.